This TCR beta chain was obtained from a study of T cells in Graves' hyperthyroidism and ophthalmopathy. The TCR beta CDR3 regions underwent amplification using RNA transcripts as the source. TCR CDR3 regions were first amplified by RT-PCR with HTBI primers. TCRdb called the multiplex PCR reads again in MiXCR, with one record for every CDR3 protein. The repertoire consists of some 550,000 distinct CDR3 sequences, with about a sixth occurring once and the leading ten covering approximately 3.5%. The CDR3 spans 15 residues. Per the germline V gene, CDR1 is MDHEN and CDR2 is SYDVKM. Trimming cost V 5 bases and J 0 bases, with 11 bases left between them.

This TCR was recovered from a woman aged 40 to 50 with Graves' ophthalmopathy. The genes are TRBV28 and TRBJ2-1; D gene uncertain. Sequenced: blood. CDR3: CASSPHMSSYNEQFF. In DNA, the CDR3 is TGTGCCAGCAGTCCTCATATGAGCTCCTACAATGAGCAGTTCTTC.